This section outlines one TCR beta chain sequence together with its context. Its antigen is undetermined. Using RNA transcripts as the source, TCR beta CDR3 regions were amplified. TCR CDR3 underwent first-round RT-PCR with the HTBI primer set. TCRdb re-derived calls from the multiplex PCR reads in MiXCR, one entry per CDR3 protein. The repertoire holds about 360,000 distinct CDR3 sequences, with approximately 12% as singletons. This entry comes from a study of T cells in Graves' hyperthyroidism and ophthalmopathy. General study points: Researchers found most expanded thyroid clonotypes above 0.001 in blood as well.

Blood was sampled at initial diagnosis of hyperthyroidism, prior to onset of any ophthalmopathy symptoms. The PBMCs had their origin in less than 13 ml of fresh peripheral blood. V lost 0 bases, J lost 3 bases, and 10 bases stayed unmatched. The germline V gene has CDR1 SGHTS and CDR2 YDEGEE. There are 17 residues in the CDR3. This TCR was sampled from a man aged 25 to 40 with Graves' hyperthyroidism that later progressed to Graves' ophthalmopathy. Material: blood. This chain connects TRBV5-8 to TRBJ1-1, with 8 bases aligning to TRBD1. The CDR3 loop is CASSLVAGQGAYTEAFF. The CDR3 nucleotides are TGTGCCAGCAGCTTGGTTGCCGGACAGGGAGCTTACACTGAAGCTTTCTTT.